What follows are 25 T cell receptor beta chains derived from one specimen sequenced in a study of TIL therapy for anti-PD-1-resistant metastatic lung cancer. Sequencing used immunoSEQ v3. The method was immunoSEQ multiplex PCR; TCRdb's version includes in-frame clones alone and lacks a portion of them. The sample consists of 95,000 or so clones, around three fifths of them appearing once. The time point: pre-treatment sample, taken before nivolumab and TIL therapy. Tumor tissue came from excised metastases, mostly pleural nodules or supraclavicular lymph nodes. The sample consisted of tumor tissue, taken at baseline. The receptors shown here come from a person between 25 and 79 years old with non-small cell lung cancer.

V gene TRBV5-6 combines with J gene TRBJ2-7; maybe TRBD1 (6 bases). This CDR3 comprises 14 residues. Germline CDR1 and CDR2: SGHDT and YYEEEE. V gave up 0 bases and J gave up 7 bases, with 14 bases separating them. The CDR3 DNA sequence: TGTGCCAGCAGCTTGGTACAGGGTATAAGGGAGCAGTACTTC. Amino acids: CASSLVQGIREQYF. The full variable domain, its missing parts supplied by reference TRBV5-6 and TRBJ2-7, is DAGVTQSPTHLIKTRGQQVTLRCSPKSGHDTVSWYQQALGQGPQFIFQYYEEEERQRGNFPDRFSGHQFPNYSSELNVNALLLGDSALYLCASSLVQGIREQYFGPGTRLTVT.

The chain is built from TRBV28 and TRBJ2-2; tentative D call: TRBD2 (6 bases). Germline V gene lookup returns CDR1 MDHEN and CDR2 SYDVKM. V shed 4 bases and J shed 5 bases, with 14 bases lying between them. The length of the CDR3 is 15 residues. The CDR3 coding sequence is TGTGCCAGCAGTTACCCCGGGACTCTGACCGGGGAGCTGTTTTTT. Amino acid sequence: CASSYPGTLTGELFF.

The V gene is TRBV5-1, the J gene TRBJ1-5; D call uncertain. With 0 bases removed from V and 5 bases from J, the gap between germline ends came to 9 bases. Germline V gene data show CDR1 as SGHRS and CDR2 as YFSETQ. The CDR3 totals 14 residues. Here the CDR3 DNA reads TGCGCCAGCAGCTTGGGAGCAGGCGATCAGCCCCAGCATTTT. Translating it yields CASSLGAGDQPQHF.

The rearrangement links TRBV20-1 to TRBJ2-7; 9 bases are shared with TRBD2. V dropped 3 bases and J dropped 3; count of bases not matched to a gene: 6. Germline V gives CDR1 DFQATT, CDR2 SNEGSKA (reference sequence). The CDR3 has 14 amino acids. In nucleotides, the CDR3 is TGCAGTGCTAGTCAAGCGGGGGGCCTCTACGAGCAGTACTTC. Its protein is CSASQAGGLYEQYF.

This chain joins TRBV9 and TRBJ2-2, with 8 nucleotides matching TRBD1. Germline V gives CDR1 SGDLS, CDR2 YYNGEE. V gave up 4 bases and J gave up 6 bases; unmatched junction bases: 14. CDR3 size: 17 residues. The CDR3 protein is CASSPTLGTGLAGELFF. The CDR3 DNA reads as TGTGCCAGCAGCCCTACCCTAGGGACAGGCCTCGCCGGGGAGCTGTTTTTT.

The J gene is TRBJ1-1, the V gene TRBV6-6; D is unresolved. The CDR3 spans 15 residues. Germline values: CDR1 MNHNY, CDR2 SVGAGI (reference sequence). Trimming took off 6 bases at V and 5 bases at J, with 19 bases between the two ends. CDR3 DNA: TGTGCCAGCAGACCTATGGGGAGGGAAGGAACTGAAGCTTTCTTT. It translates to CASRPMGREGTEAFF.

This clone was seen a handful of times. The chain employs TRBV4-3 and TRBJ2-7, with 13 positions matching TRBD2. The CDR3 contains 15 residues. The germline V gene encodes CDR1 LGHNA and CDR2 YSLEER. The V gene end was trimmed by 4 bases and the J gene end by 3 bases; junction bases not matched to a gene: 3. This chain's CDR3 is CASSPGLAGDYEQYF. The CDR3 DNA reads TGCGCCAGCAGCCCCGGACTAGCGGGGGACTACGAGCAGTACTTC.

In DNA, the CDR3 is TGTGCCAGCAGTTTCGATCGCACCTACGAGCAGTACTTC. Protein: CASSFDRTYEQYF. This chain uses TRBV28 with TRBJ2-7, with D uncertain. This CDR3 is 13 amino acids long. The germline V gene has CDR1 MDHEN and CDR2 SYDVKM. V lost 3 bases and J lost 2, with 8 bases in between.

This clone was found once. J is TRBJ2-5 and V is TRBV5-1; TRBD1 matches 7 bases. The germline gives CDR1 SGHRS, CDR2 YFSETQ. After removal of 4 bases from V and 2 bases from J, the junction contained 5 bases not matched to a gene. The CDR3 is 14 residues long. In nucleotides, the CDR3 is TGCGCCAGCAGCCAGAAGACAGGGCAAGAGACCCAGTACTTC. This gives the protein CASSQKTGQETQYF.

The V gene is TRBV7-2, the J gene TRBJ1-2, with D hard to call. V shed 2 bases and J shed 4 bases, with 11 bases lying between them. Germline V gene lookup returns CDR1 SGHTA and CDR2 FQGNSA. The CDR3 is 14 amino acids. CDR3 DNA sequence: TGTGCCAGCAGCTTATCCACAGTTGCCTATGGCTACACCTTC. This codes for CASSLSTVAYGYTF.

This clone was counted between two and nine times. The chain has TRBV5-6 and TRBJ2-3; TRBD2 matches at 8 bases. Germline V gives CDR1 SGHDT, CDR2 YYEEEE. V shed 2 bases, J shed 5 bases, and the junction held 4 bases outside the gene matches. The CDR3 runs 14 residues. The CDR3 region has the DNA TGTGCCAGCAGCTTCACGGGAGGGGGAGATACGCAGTATTTT. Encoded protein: CASSFTGGGDTQYF.

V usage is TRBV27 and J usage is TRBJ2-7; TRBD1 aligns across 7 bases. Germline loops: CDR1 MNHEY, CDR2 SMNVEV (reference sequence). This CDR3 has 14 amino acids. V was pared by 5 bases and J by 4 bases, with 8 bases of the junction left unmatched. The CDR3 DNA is TGTGCCAGCAGTCCTCTGGACAGGAAGTACGAGCAGTACTTC. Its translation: CASSPLDRKYEQYF.

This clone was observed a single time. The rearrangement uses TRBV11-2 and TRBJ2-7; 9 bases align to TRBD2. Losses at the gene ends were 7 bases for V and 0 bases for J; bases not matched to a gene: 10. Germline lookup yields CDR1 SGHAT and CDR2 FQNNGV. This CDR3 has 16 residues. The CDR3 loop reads CASTTTPGLASYEQYF. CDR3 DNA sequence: TGTGCCAGCACTACTACCCCGGGACTAGCCTCCTACGAGCAGTACTTC.

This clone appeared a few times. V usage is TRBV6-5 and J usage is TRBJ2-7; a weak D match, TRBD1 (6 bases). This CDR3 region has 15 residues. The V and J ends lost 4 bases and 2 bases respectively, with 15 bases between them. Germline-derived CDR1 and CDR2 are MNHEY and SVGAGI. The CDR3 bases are TGTGCCAGCAGTTCACAAACTCGGGACACCTACGAGCAGTACTTC. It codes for CASSSQTRDTYEQYF.

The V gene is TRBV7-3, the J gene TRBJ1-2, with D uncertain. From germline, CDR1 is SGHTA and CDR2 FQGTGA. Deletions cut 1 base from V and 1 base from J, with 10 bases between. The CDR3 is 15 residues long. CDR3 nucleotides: TGTGCCAGCAGCTTAATGGCAGGTCTTAACTATGGCTACACCTTC. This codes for CASSLMAGLNYGYTF. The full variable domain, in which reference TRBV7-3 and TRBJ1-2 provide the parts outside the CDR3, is GAGVSQTPSNKVTEKGKYVELRCDPISGHTALYWYRQSLGQGPEFLIYFQGTGAADDSGLPNDRFFAVRPEGSVSTLKIQRTERGDSAVYLCASSLMAGLNYGYTFGSGTRLTVV.

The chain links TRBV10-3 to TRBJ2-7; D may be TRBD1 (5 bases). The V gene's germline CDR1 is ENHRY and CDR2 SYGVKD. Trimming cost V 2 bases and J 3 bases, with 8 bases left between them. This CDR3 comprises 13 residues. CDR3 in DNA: TGTGCCATCAGTGAGCCCGACAGCTACGAGCAGTACTTC. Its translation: CAISEPDSYEQYF.

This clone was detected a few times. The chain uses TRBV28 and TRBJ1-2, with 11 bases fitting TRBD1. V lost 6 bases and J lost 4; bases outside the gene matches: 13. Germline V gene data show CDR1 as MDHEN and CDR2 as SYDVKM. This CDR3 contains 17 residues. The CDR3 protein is CASSVGTGGIGGYGYTF. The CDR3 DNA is TGTGCCAGCAGCGTCGGGACAGGGGGTATTGGTGGCTATGGCTACACCTTC.

DNA of the CDR3: TGTGCCAGCAGCTCCCTACCCCTCAACACCGGGGAGCTGTTTTTT. This codes for CASSSLPLNTGELFF. The chain links TRBV11-2 to TRBJ2-2; D is unclear. V lost 4 bases and J 2 bases, leaving 11 bases between the germline ends. The CDR3 runs 15 residues. Looked up from germline, CDR1 is SGHAT and CDR2 is FQNNGV.

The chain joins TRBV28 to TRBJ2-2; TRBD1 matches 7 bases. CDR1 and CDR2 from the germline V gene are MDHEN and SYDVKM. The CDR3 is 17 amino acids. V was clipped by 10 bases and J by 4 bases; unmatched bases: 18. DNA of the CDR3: TGTGCCACTACGTACTTCAAGACAGGGAGCCTCACCGGGGAGCTGTTTTTT. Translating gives CATTYFKTGSLTGELFF.

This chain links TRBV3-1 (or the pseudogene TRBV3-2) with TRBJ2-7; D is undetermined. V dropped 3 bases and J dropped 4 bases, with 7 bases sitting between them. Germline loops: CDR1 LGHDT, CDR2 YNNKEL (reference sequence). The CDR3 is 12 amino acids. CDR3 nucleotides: TGTGCCAGCAGCCAGGGAAAGTACGAGCAGTACTTC. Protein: CASSQGKYEQYF.

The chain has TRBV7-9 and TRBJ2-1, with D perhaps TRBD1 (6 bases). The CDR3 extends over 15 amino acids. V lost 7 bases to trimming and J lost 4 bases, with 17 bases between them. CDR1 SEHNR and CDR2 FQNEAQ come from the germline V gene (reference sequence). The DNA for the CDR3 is TGTGCCAGCAACCCGGACAGCCTTCTTTACAATGAGCAGTTCTTC. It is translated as CASNPDSLLYNEQFF.

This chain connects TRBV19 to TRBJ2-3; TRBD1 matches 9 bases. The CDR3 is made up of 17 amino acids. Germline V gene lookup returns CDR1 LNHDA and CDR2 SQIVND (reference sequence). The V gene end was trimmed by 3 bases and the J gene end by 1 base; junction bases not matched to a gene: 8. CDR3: CASSIGTGLYGTDTQYF. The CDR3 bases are TGTGCCAGTAGTATTGGGACAGGGTTATACGGCACAGATACGCAGTATTTT.

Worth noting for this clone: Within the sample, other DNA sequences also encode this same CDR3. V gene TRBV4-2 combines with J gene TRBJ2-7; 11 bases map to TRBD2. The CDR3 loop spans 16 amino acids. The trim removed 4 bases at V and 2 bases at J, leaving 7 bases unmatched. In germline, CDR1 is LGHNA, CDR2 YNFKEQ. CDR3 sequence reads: CASSLSGTSGPYEQYF. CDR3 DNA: TGTGCCAGCAGCCTCTCCGGGACTAGCGGCCCCTACGAGCAGTACTTC.

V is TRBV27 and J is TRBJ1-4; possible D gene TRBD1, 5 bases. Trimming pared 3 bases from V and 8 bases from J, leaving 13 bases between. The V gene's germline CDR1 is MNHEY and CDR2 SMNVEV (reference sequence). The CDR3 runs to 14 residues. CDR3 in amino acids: CASSFQGEGEKLFF. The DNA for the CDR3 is TGTGCCAGCAGTTTCCAGGGTGAAGGGGAAAAACTGTTTTTT.

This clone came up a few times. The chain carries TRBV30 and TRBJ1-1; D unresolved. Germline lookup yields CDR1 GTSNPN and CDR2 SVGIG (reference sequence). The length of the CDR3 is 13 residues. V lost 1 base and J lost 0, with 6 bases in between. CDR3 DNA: TGTGCCTGGAGTGCACAGATGAACACTGAAGCTTTCTTT. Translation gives CAWSAQMNTEAFF.